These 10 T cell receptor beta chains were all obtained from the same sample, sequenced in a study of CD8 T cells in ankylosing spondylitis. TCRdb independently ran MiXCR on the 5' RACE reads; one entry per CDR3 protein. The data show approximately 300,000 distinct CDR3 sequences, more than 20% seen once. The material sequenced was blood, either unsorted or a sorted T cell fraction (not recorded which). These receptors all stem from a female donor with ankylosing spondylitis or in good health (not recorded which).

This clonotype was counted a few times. CDR3 in amino acids: CASSLVRGHGYTF. CDR3 bases: TGTGCCAGCAGTTTAGTAAGGGGTCATGGCTACACCTTC. This sequence joins TRBV27 and TRBJ1-2; perhaps TRBD1 as D (5 bases). The CDR3 covers 13 residues. CDR1 and CDR2 from the germline V gene are MNHEY and SMNVEV (reference sequence). The V gene lost 2 bases and the J gene lost 6 bases, with 10 bases spanning the gap.

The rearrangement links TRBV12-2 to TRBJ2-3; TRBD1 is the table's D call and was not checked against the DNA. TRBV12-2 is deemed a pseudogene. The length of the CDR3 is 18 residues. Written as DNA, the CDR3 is TGTGCAAGTCGCTTAATTCCCAGGGTGGACAGAAGCACAGATACGCAGTATTTT. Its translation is CASRLIPRVDRSTDTQYF.

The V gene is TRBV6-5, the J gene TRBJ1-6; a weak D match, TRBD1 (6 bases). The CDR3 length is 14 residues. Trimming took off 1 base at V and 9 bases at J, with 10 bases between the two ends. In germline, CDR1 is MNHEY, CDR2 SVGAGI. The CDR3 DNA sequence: TGTGCCAGCAGTTACTTCAGGGGTGGTTCACCCCTCCACTTT. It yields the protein CASSYFRGGSPLHF.

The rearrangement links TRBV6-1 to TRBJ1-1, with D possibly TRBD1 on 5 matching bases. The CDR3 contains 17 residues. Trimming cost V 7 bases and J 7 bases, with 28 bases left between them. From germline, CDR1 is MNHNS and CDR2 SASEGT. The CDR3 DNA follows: TGTGCCAGCACTAAAGAAGGGACCCCTGACCGTGGGGGTGAAGCTTTCTTT. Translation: CASTKEGTPDRGGEAFF.

The CDR3 is CASSLSALGVANYGYTF. DNA of the CDR3: TGTGCCAGCAGTTTATCGGCACTGGGGGTGGCTAACTATGGCTACACCTTC. V is TRBV27 and J is TRBJ1-2, with a tentative D call TRBD1 (5 bases). Germline-derived CDR1 and CDR2 are MNHEY and SMNVEV (reference sequence). Trimming stripped 0 bases from V and 0 bases from J, with 14 bases between. The CDR3 length is 17 residues.

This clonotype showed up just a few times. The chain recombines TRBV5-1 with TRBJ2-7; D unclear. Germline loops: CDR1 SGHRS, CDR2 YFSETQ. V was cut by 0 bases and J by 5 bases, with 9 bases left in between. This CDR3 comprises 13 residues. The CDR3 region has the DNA TGCGCCAGCAGCTTGGGGGTTCAGAACGAGCAGTACTTC. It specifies CASSLGVQNEQYF.

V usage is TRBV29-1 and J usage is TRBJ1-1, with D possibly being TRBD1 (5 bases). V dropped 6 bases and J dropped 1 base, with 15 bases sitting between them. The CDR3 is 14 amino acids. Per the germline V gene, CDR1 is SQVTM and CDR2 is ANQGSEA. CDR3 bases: TGCAGCGTCTCCGGGACCACGGGGAACACTGAAGCTTTCTTT. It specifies CSVSGTTGNTEAFF.

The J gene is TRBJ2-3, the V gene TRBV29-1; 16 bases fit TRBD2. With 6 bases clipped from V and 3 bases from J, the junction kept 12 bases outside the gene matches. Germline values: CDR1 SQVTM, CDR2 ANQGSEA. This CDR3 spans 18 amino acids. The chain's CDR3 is CSVVGTSGRGMRTDTQYF. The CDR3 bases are TGCAGCGTCGTAGGGACTAGCGGGAGGGGGATGAGGACAGATACGCAGTATTTT.

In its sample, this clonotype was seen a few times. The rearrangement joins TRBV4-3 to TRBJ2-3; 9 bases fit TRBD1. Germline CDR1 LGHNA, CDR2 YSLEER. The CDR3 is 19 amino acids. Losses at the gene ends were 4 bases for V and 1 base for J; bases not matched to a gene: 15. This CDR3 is CASSPGTTGGRRRTDTQYF. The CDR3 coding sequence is TGCGCCAGCAGCCCAGGGACGACAGGGGGTAGACGCCGCACAGATACGCAGTATTTT.

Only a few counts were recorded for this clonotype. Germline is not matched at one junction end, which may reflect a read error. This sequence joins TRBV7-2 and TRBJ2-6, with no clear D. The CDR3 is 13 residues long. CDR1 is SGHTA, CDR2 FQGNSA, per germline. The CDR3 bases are TGTGCCAGCAGCCTCCCTGGGACCAACGTCCTGACTTTC. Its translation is CASSLPGTNVLTF.